This T cell receptor beta chain was observed in a study of cytomegalovirus exposure and HLA in healthy donors. Study-wide background: Around four fifths of 398 genotyped donors fell in the Caucasian-associated ancestry cluster.

13 Jbeta primers and 60 Vbeta primers were used for the PCR. Profiled with immunoSEQ multiplex PCR; TCRdb holds only in-frame clones, not every one. The sample shows tens of thousands of clones, around 67% of them seen only once. The trim removed 4 bases at V and 13 bases at J, leaving 5 bases unmatched. This CDR3 comprises 11 residues. CDR1 is SQVTM and CDR2 is ANQGSEA in the germline V gene. Source material: PBMCs. This receptor was identified in a human donor in good health. V gene TRBV29-1 combines with J gene TRBJ2-1; 9 nucleotides match TRBD2. In DNA, the CDR3 is TGCAGCGTTGTTCTAGCGGGGTCCCAGTTCTTC. Its protein is CSVVLAGSQFF.